This T cell receptor beta chain was retrieved from a study of beta chain features in type 1 diabetes. Study-wide points: Among all four CD4+ subsets, Type 1 diabetes patients had TCRB CDR3s that were moderately but significantly shorter.

On this clone: Antigen specificity is unknown.

The CDR3 spans 14 residues. The germline V gene has CDR1 SEHNR and CDR2 FQNEAQ (reference sequence). The V and J ends lost 4 bases and 6 bases, in that order; junction bases with no gene match: 5. Since all of the isolated RNA was reverse transcribed, expressed TCRB transcripts were what got sequenced. Measured with immunoSEQ multiplex PCR; TCRdb has only the in-frame clones, and not every one. The data show 640,000 or so clones, with about an eighth seen just once and 0.022% held by the top ten. The sequenced material came from naive CD4+ T cells from blood. The sequence came from a man younger than 35 with type 1 diabetes. The chain joins TRBV7-9 to TRBJ2-3, with 9 bases that match TRBD1. CDR3 region: CASSSGTGSDTQYF. In nucleotides, the CDR3 is TGTGCCAGCAGCTCCGGGACAGGGTCCGATACGCAGTATTTT.